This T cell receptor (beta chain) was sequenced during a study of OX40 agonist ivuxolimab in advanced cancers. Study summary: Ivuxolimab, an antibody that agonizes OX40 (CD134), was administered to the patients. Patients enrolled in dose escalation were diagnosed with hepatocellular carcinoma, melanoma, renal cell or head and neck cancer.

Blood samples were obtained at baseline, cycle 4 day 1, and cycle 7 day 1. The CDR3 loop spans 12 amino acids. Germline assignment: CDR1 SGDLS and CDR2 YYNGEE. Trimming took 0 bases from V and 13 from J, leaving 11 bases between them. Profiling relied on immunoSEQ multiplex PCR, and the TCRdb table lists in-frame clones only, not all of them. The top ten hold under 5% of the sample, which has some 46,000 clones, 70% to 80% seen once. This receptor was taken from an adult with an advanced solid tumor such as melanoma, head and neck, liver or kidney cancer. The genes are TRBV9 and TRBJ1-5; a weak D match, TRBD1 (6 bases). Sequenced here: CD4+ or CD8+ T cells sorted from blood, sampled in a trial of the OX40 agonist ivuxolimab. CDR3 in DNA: TGTGCCAGCAGCGTAGCGGCAGGGACACAGCATTTT. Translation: CASSVAAGTQHF.